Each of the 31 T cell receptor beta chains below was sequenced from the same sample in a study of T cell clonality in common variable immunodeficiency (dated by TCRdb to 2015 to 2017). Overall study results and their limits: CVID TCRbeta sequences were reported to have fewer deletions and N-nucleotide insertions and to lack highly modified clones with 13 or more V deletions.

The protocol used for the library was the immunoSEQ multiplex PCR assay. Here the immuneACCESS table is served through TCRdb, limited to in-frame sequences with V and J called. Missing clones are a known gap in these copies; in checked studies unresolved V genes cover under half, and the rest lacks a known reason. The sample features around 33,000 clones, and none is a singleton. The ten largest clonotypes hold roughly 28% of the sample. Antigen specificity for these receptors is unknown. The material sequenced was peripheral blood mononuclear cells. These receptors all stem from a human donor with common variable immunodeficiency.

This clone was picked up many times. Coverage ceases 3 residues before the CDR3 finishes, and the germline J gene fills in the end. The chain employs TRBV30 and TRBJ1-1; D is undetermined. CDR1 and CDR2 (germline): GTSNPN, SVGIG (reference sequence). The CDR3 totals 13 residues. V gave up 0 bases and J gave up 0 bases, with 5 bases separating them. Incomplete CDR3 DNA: TGTGCCTGGAGTGTCCAGGTGAACACTGAA. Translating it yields CAWSVQVNTE. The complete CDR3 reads CAWSVQVNTEAFF.

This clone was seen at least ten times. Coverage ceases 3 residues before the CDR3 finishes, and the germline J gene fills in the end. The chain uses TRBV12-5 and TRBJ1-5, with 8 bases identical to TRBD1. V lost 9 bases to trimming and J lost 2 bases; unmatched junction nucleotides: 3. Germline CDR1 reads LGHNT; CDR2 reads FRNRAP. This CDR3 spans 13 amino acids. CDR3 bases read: TGTGCTAGGGGGACAGGCGGCAATCAGCCC. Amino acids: CARGTGGNQP. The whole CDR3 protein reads CARGTGGNQPQHF.

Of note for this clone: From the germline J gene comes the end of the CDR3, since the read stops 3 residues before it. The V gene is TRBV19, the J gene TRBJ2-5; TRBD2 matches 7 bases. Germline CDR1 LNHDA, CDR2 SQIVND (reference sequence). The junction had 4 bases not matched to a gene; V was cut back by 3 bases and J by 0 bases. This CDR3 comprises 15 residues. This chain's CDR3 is CASSIGLADQETQYF. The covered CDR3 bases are TGTGCCAGTAGTATTGGGCTAGCGGACCAAGAGACC.

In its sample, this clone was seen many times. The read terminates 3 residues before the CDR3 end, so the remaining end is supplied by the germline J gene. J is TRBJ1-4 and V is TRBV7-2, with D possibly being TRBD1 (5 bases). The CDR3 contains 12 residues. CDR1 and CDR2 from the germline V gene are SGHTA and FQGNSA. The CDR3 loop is CASSAQRRGLFF. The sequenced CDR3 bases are TGTGCCAGCAGCGCCCAGCGAAGGGGA.

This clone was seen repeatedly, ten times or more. CDR3 DNA, as far as it was read: TGTGCCTGGAGTTCTGGCGGAACTAGCACAGATACG. Protein: CAWSSGGTSTDT. The full CDR3 protein is CAWSSGGTSTDTQYF. The rearrangement uses TRBV30 and TRBJ2-3; no clear D. From the germline J gene comes the end of the CDR3, since the read stops 3 residues before it. The CDR3 covers 15 residues. V gave up 2 bases and J gave up 0 bases, with 12 bases separating them. CDR1 and CDR2 (germline): GTSNPN, SVGIG (reference sequence).

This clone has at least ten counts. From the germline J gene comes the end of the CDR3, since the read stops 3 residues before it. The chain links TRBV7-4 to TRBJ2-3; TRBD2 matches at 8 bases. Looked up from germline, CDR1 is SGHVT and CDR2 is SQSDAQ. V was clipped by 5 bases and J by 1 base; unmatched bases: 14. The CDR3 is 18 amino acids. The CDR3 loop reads CASSIRSGGRTRTDTQYF. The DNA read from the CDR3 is TGTGCCAGCAGCATAAGGTCGGGGGGGCGGACGCGCACAGATACG.

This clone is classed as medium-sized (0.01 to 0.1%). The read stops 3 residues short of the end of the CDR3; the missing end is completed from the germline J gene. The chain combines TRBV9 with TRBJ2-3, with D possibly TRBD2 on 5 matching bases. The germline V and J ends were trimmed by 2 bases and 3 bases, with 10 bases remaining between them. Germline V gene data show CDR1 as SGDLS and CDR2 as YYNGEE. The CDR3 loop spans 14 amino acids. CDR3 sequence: CASSVEGRTDTQYF. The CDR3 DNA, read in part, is TGTGCCAGCAGCGTCGAGGGCCGAACAGATACG. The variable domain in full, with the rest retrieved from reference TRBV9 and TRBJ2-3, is DSGVTQTPKHLITATGQRVTLRCSPRSGDLSVYWYQQSLDQGLQFLIQYYNGEERAKGNILERFSAQQFPDLHSELNLSSLELGDSALYFCASSVEGRTDTQYFGPGTRLTVL.

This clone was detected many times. The CDR3 here is CASSLGDRVEKLFF. The CDR3 bases that were read are TGTGCCAGCAGCTTAGGTGACAGGGTCGAAAAA. The chain links TRBV13 to TRBJ1-4; 7 bases are shared with TRBD1. Read coverage stops 3 residues before the CDR3 terminus; the germline J gene supplies the remainder. With V trimmed by 0 bases and J by 8 bases, 3 bases remained unmatched. Per the germline V gene, CDR1 is PRHDT and CDR2 is FYEKMQ (reference sequence). The CDR3 totals 14 residues. The complete variable domain, with remaining parts taken from reference TRBV13 and TRBJ1-4, reads AAGVIQSPRHLIKEKRETATLKCYPIPRHDTVYWYQQGPGQDPQFLISFYEKMQSDKGSIPDRFSAQQFSDYHSELNMSSLELGDSALYFCASSLGDRVEKLFFGSGTQLSVL.

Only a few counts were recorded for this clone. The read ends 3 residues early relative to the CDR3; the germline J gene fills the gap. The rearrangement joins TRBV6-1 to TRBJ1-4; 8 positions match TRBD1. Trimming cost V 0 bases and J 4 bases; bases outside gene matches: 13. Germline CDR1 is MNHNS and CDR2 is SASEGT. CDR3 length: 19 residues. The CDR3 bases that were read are TGTGCCAGCAGTGAAGCCAGGGGGCGGGCCCGCAACTTTAATGAAAAA. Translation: CASSEARGRARNFNEK. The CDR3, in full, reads CASSEARGRARNFNEKLFF.

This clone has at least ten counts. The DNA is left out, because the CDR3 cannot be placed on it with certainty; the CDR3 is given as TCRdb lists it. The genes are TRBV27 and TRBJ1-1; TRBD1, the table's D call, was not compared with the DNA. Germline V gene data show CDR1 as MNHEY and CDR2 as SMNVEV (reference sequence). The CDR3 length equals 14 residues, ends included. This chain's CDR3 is CASSTSNRGGVAFF.

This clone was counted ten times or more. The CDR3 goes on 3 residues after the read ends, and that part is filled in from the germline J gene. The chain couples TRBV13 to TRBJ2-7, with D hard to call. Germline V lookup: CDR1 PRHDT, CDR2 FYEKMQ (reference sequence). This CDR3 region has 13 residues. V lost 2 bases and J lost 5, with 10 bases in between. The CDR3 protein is CASSLLISDEQYF. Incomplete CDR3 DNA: TGTGCCAGCAGCTTATTAATCAGTGACGAG.

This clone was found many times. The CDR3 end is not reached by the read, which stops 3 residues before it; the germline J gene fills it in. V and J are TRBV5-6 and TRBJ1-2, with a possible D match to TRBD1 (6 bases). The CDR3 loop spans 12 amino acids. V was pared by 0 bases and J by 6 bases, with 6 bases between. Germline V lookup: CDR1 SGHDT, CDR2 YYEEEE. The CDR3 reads CASSLAGDGYTF. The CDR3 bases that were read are TGTGCCAGCAGCTTGGCAGGGGATGGC.

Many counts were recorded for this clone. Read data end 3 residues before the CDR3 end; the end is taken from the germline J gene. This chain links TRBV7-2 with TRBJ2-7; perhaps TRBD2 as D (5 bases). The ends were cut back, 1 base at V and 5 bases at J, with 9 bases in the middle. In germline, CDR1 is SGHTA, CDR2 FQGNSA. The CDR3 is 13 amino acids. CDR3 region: CASSLELADEQYF. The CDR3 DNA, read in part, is TGTGCCAGCAGCTTAGAGCTAGCAGACGAG.

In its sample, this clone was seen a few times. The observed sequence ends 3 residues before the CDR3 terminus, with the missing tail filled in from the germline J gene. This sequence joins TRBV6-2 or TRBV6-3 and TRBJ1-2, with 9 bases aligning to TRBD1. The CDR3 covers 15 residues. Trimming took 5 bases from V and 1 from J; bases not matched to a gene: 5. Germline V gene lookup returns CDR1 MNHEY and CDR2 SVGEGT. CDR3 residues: CASSRPGQGNYGYTF. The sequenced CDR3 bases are TGTGCCAGCAGTCGACCGGGACAGGGTAACTATGGC.

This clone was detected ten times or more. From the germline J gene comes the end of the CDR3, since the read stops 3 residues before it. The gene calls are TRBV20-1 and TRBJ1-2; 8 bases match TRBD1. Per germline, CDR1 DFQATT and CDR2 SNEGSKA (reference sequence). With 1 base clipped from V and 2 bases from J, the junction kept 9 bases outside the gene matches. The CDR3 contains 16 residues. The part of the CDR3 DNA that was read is TGCAGTGCTAGAGGGGCAGGGGGCCAACTGAACTATGGC. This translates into CSARGAGGQLNYG. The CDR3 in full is CSARGAGGQLNYGYTF.

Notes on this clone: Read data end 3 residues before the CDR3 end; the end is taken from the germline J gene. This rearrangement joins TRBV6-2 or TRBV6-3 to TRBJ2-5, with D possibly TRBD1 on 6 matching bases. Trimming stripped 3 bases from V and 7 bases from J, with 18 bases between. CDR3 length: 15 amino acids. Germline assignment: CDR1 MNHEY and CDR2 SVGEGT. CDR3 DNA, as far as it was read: TGTGCCAGCAGTTATCCCCAGGGGCGGTTTGGGACC. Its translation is CASSYPQGRFGT. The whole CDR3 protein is CASSYPQGRFGTQYF.

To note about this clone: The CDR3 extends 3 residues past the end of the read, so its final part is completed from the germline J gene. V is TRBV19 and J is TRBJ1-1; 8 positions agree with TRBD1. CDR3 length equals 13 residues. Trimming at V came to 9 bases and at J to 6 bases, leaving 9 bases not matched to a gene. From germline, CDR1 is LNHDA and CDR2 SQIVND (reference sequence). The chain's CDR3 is CASGQGMGAEAFF. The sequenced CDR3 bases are TGTGCCAGCGGACAGGGAATGGGGGCTGAA.

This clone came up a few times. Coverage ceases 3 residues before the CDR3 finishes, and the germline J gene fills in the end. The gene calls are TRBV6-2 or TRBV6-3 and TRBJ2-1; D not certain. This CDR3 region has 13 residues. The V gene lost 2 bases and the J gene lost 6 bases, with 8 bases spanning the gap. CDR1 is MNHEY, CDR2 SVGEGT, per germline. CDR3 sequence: CASSYVRSNEQFF. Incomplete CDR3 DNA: TGTGCCAGCAGTTACGTCAGAAGCAATGAG.

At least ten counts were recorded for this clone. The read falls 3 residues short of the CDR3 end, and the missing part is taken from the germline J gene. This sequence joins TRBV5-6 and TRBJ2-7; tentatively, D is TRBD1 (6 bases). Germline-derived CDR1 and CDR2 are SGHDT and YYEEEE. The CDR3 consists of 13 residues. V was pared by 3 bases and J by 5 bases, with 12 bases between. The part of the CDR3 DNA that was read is TGTGCCAGCAGCTATTACAGGGCCCACGAG. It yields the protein CASSYYRAHE. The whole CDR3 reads CASSYYRAHEQYF.

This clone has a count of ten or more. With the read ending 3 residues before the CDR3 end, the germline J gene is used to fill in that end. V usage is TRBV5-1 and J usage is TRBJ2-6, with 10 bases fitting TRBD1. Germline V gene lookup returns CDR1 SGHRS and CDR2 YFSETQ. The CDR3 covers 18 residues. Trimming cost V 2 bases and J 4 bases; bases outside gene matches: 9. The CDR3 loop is CASSFSGTGVFGANVLTF. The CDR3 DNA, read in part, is TGCGCCAGCAGCTTCTCCGGGACAGGGGTATTCGGGGCCAACGTC.

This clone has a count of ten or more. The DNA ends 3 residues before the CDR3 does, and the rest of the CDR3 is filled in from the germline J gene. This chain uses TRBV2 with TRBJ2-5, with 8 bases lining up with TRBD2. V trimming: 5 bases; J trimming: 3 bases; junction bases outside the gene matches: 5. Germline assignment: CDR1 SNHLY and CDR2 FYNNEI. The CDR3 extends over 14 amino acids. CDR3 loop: CASSLTSGEETQYF. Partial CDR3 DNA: TGTGCCAGCAGTTTAACTAGCGGAGAAGAGACC.

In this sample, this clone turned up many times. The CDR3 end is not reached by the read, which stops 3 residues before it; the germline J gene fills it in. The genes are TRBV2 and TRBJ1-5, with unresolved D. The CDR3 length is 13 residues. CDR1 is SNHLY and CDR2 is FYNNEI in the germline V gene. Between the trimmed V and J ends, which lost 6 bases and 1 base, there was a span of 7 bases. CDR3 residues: CASRTESNQPQHF. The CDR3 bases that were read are TGTGCCAGCAGAACAGAGAGCAATCAGCCC.

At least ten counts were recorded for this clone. The CDR3 DNA, read in part, is TGTGCCAGCAGCTTAATGGCGGGCGACAATGAG. Translated, it gives CASSLMAGDNE. Given in full, the CDR3 is CASSLMAGDNEQFF. The chain combines TRBV7-3 with TRBJ2-1, with a weak D call TRBD2 (5 bases). Sequencing ends 3 residues short of the CDR3 end; the germline J gene provides the rest. The CDR3 is made up of 14 amino acids. Trimming shortened V by 1 base and J by 5 bases, and 9 bases separated the two germline ends. Looked up from germline, CDR1 is SGHTA and CDR2 is FQGTGA.

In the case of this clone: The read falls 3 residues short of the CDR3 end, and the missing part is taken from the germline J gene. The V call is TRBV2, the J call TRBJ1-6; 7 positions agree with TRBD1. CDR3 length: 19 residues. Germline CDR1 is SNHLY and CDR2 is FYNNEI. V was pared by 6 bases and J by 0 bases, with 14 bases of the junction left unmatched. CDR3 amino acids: CASSRGEGASSSYNSPLHF. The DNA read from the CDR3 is TGTGCCAGCAGCCGCGGAGAGGGGGCGTCGAGCTCCTATAATTCACCC.

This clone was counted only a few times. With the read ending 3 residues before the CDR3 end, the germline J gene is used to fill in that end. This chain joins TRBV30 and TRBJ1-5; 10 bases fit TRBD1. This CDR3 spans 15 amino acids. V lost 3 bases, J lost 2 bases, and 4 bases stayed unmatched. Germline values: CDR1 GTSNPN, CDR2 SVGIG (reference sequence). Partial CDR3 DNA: TGTGCCTGGAGGGCCGGGACAGGGGGCAATCAGCCC. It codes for CAWRAGTGGNQP. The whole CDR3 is CAWRAGTGGNQPQHF.

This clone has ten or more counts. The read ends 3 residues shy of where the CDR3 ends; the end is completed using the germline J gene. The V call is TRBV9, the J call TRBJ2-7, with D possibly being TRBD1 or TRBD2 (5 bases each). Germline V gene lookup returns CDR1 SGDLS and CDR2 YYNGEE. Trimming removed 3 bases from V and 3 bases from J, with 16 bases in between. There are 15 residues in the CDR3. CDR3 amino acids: CASSASEGLGYEQYF. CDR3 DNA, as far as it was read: TGTGCCAGCAGCGCCTCCGAGGGGTTAGGCTACGAG.

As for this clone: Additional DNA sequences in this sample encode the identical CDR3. CDR3 in amino acids: CASRRRPQDTEAFF. Incomplete CDR3 DNA: TGTGCCAGTCGAAGACGGCCGCAGGACACTGAA. This rearrangement joins TRBV7-7 to TRBJ1-1; D gene uncertain. The read ends 3 residues before the CDR3 terminus; that terminus is restored from the germline J gene. CDR1 SSHAT and CDR2 FNYEAQ come from the germline V gene (reference sequence). V was cut by 9 bases and J by 3 bases, with 17 bases left in between. The CDR3 consists of 14 residues.

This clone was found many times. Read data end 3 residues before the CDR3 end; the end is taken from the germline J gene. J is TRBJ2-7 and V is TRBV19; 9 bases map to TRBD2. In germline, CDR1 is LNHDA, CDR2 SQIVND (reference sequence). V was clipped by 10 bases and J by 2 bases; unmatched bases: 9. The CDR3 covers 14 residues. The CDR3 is CATGVRGRAYEQYF. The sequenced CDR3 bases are TGTGCCACCGGAGTTCGCGGGAGGGCCTACGAG.

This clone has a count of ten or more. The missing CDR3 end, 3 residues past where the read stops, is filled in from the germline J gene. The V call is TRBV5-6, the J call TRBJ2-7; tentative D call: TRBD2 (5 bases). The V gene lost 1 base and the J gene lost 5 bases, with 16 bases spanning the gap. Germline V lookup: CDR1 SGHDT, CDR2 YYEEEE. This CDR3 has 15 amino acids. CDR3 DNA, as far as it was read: TGTGCCAGCAGCTTGAGGGCTACTAGATCCAACGAG. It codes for CASSLRATRSNE. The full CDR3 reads CASSLRATRSNEQYF.

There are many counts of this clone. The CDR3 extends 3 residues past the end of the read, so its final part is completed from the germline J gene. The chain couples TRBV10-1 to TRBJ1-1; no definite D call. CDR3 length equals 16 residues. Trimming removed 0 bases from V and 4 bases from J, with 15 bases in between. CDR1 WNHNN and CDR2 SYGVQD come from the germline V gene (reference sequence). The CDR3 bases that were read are TGCGCCAGCAGTGAGTCCGATAGGGTTGGAGGCACTGAA. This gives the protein CASSESDRVGGTE. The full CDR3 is CASSESDRVGGTEAFF.

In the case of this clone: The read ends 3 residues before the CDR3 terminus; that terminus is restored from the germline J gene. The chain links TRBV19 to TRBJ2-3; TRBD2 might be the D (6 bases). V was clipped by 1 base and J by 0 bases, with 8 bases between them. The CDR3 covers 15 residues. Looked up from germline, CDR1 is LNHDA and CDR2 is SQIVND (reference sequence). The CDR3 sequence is CASSIGAGSTDTQYF. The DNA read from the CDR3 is TGTGCCAGTAGTATAGGGGCGGGAAGCACAGATACG.